This T cell receptor beta chain was recovered during a study of OX40 agonist ivuxolimab in advanced cancers. This clone was seen only a few times. Germline V CDR1 and CDR2: MNHEY, SMNVEV (reference sequence). The CDR3 is 14 residues long. The germline V and J ends were trimmed by 0 bases and 2 bases, with 2 bases remaining between them. Sequencing used immunoSEQ multiplex PCR; TCRdb keeps in-frame clones, though not all of them. The sample shows tens of thousands of clones, approximately 89% of them seen only once. Sample: CD4+ or CD8+ T cells sorted from blood, taken in a trial of the OX40 agonist ivuxolimab. The sequence derives from an adult with an advanced solid tumor such as melanoma, head and neck, liver or kidney cancer. The chain joins TRBV27 to TRBJ2-6; D gene unclear. CDR3 residues: CASSLSPGANVLTF. In nucleotides, the CDR3 is TGTGCCAGCAGTTTATCTCCTGGGGCCAACGTCCTGACTTTC.